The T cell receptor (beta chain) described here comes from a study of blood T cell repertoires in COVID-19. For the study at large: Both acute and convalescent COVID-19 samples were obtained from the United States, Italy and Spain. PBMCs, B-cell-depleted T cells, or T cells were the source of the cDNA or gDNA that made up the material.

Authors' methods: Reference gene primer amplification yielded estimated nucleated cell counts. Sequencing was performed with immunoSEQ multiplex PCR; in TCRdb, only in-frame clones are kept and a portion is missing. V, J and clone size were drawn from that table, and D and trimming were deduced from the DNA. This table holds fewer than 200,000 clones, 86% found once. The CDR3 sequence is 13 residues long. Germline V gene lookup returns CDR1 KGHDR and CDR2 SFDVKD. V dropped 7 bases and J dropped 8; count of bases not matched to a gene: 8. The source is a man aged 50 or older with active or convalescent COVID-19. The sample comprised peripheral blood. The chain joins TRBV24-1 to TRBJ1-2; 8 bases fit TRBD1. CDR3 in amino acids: CATSSGTGFGYTF. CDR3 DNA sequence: TGTGCCACCAGCTCCGGGACAGGATTCGGCTACACCTTC.